The subject of this entry is one T cell receptor (beta chain). This sample is drawn from a study of follicular helper T cells after annual influenza vaccination. As for the study in general: Sampling occurred days 0, 7 and 28 after each influenza vaccination.

Method: immunoSEQ multiplex PCR; TCRdb's copy keeps in-frame clones and lacks some. This sample yields 11,000 to 15,000 clones, of which 80% to 90% are seen a single time; about 0.26% belongs to the top ten. The CDR3 length is 20 residues. Trimming cost V 0 bases and J 0 bases; bases outside gene matches: 9. CDR1 LNHDA and CDR2 SQIVND come from the germline V gene (reference sequence). The time point here: 2014-2015 season, pre-vaccination. Sequences were derived from CXCR5- memory CD4+ T cells sorted from blood, sampled on the day of influenza vaccination. The clonotype was recovered from an adult who received the influenza vaccine. The J gene is TRBJ2-1, the V gene TRBV19; TRBD2 aligns across 12 bases. The CDR3 coding sequence is TGTGCCAGTAGTATAGACCTCAGGCTAGCGGGGGGGCCCTCCTACAATGAGCAGTTCTTC. Protein: CASSIDLRLAGGPSYNEQFF.